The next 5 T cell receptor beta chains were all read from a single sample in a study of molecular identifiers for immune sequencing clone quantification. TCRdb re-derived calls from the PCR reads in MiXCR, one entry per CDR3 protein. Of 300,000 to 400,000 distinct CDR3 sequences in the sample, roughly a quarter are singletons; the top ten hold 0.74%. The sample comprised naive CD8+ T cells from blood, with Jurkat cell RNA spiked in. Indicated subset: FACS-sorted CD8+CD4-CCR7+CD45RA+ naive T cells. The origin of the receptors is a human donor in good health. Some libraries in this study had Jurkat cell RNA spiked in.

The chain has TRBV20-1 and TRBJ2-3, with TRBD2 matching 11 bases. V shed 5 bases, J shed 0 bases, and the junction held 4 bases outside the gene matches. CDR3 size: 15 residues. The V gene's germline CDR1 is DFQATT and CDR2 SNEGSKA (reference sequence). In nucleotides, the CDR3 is TGCAGTGCTTCACGGACTAGCGGGAGCACAGATACGCAGTATTTT. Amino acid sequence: CSASRTSGSTDTQYF.

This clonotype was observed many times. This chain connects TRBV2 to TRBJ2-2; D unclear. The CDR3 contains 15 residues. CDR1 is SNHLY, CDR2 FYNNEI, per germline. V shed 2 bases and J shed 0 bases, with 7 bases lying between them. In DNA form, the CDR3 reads TGTGCCAGCAGTGAATCGGCGTCGAACACCGGGGAGCTGTTTTTT. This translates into CASSESASNTGELFF.

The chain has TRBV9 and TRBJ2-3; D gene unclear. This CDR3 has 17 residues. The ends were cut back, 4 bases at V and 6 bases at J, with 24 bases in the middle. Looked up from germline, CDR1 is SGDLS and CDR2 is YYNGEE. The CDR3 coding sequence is TGTGCCAGCAGCCCCTCCGAGGTTATACCCCTTTTCGATACGCAGTATTTT. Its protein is CASSPSEVIPLFDTQYF.

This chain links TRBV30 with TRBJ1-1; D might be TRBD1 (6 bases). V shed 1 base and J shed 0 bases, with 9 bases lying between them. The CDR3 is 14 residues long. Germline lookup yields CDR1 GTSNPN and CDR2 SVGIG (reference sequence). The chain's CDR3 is CAWSGTDMNTEAFF. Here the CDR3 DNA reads TGTGCCTGGAGTGGGACAGATATGAACACTGAAGCTTTCTTT.

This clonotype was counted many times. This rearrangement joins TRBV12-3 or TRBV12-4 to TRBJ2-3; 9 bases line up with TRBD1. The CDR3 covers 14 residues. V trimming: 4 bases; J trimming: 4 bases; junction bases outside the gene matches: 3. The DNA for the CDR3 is TGTGCCAGCAGTTCCACAGGGGGCCCAGATACGCAGTATTTT. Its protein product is CASSSTGGPDTQYF.